The 4 T cell receptor beta chains given below trace back to one sample, sequenced in a study of OX40 agonist ivuxolimab in advanced cancers. The table came from immunoSEQ multiplex PCR; TCRdb's copy has only in-frame clones and leaves some out. The sample lists about 74,000 clones, roughly 88% occurring once. Material: CD4+ or CD8+ T cells sorted from blood, obtained in a trial of the OX40 agonist ivuxolimab. All receptors derive from an adult with an advanced solid tumor such as melanoma, head and neck, liver or kidney cancer.

This clone was detected only once. The chain carries TRBV5-6 and TRBJ1-1; no clear D gene. Trimming took off 0 bases at V and 0 bases at J, with 6 bases between the two ends. Germline assignment: CDR1 SGHDT and CDR2 YYEEEE. The CDR3 contains 14 residues. The DNA for the CDR3 is TGTGCCAGCAGCTTGGTTACGGTGAACACTGAAGCTTTCTTT. Translation: CASSLVTVNTEAFF. The whole variable domain, filled in from reference TRBV5-6 and TRBJ1-1, reads DAGVTQSPTHLIKTRGQQVTLRCSPKSGHDTVSWYQQALGQGPQFIFQYYEEEERQRGNFPDRFSGHQFPNYSSELNVNALLLGDSALYLCASSLVTVNTEAFFGQGTRLTVV.

The chain uses TRBV11-2 and TRBJ2-6; D assignment may be TRBD1 or TRBD2 (5 bases each). Trimming stripped 1 base from V and 0 bases from J, with 13 bases between. Germline values: CDR1 SGHAT, CDR2 FQNNGV. The length of the CDR3 is 18 residues. CDR3: CASSLVGPGTSGANVLTF. The CDR3 nucleotides are TGTGCCAGCAGCTTAGTTGGCCCCGGGACCTCTGGGGCCAACGTCCTGACTTTC.

The CDR3 DNA sequence: TGTGCCAGCAGCCCTCCTCGGGGATCCGGGGAGCTGTTTTTT. As protein: CASSPPRGSGELFF. This sequence joins TRBV7-9 and TRBJ2-2, with a weak D call TRBD2 (5 bases). The germline V gene encodes CDR1 SEHNR and CDR2 FQNEAQ (reference sequence). The ends were cut back, 5 bases at V and 6 bases at J, with 13 bases in the middle. This CDR3 is built from 14 residues.

The gene calls are TRBV19 and TRBJ2-1, with TRBD2 matching 13 bases. The V segment lost 4 bases and the J segment 3 bases; nucleotides outside the gene matches: 3. The germline gives CDR1 LNHDA, CDR2 SQIVND (reference sequence). This CDR3 comprises 16 residues. CDR3 sequence (DNA): TGTGCCAGTAGTAGGGGACTAGCGGGGTTCTACAATGAGCAGTTCTTC. It specifies CASSRGLAGFYNEQFF.